The clone carrying this T cell receptor (beta chain) has just a few counts. This sample stems from a study of blood T cells in healthy people across ages. Primers used in a second PCR of roughly 6 to 12 cycles were a sample-barcoded 5' primer and a J-beta primer mix. TCRdb processed the 5' RACE reads anew with MiXCR; each CDR3 protein has one entry. The table includes hundreds of thousands of distinct CDR3 sequences, 25% to 35% detected once. The CDR3 is made up of 13 amino acids. Trimming shortened V by 7 bases and J by 1 base, and 10 bases separated the two germline ends. From germline, CDR1 is SNHLY and CDR2 FYNNEI.

The gene calls are TRBV2 and TRBJ1-1, with D unclear. The source of this sequence is a woman at least 80 years old in good health. The sample was blood. The CDR3 DNA reads TGTGCCAGCAACGGGGTGCGGAACACTGAAGCTTTCTTT. Translated, it gives CASNGVRNTEAFF.